This passage covers 3 T cell receptor beta chains from one sample sequenced in a study of OX40 agonist ivuxolimab in advanced cancers. Assay used: immunoSEQ multiplex PCR; TCRdb lists only in-frame clones, some missing. The sample includes roughly 100,000 clones, about 92% seen only once; the top ten take 3.4%. The sample here was CD4+ or CD8+ T cells sorted from blood, taken in a trial of the OX40 agonist ivuxolimab. These receptors were taken from an adult with an advanced solid tumor such as melanoma, head and neck, liver or kidney cancer.

The CDR3: CASSSGLVAPGELFF. CDR3 sequence (DNA): TGTGCCAGTAGTAGTGGACTAGTTGCACCCGGGGAGCTGTTTTTT. The chain is built from TRBV19 and TRBJ2-2; the match to TRBD2 covers 7 bases. Germline CDR1 reads LNHDA; CDR2 reads SQIVND (reference sequence). The CDR3 is 15 amino acids. Trimming cost V 4 bases and J 6 bases; bases outside gene matches: 8.

This chain uses TRBV6-5 with TRBJ2-7; the match to TRBD1 covers 11 bases. CDR1 and CDR2 (germline): MNHEY, SVGAGI. Losses at the gene ends were 8 bases for V and 3 bases for J; bases not matched to a gene: 9. This CDR3 is built from 15 residues. The DNA for the CDR3 is TGTGCCAGCTTGGGGACCGGGACAGGGGGCTACGAGCAGTACTTC. Translating it yields CASLGTGTGGYEQYF.

The chain has TRBV11-2 and TRBJ2-7; TRBD2 matches at 8 bases. The trim removed 2 bases at V and 3 bases at J, leaving 6 bases unmatched. Germline V lookup: CDR1 SGHAT, CDR2 FQNNGV. The CDR3 covers 15 residues. CDR3 residues: CASSLRGGRDYEQYF. CDR3 sequence (DNA): TGTGCCAGCAGCTTACGCGGGGGGCGCGACTACGAGCAGTACTTC.